This TCR beta chain was documented in a study of a mutant IDH1 vaccine in newly diagnosed glioma. Study context: Patients arrived already treated with radiotherapy, temozolomide, or both, most having had both.

On this clone: Its antigen is unknown.

The CDR3 extends over 16 amino acids. V dropped 4 bases and J dropped 0; count of bases not matched to a gene: 4. The V gene's germline CDR1 is MGHRA and CDR2 YSYEKL. Profiled with immunoSEQ multiplex PCR; TCRdb holds only in-frame clones, not every one. The table shows approximately 56,000 clones, with 65% occurring only once. Stated time point: week 47, end of study. Every vaccination contained 300 ug of the mutant IDH1 20-mer peptide and was paired with topical imiquimod. Whole-study results and caveats: Pseudoprogression looked unconnected to shifts in top peripheral T cell clonotypes.

This sequence was found in a man aged 40-50 years with glioma. Some clones in this sample may be carry-over from other donors' samples. The source was peripheral blood mononuclear cells (PBMCs), collected from a glioma patient whose treatment included an IDH1 peptide vaccine. This chain joins TRBV4-1 and TRBJ1-1; 11 positions match TRBD1. CDR3 nucleotides: TGCGCCAGCAGCCGTGGACAGGGGGCCGTGAACACTGAAGCTTTCTTT. This encodes CASSRGQGAVNTEAFF.